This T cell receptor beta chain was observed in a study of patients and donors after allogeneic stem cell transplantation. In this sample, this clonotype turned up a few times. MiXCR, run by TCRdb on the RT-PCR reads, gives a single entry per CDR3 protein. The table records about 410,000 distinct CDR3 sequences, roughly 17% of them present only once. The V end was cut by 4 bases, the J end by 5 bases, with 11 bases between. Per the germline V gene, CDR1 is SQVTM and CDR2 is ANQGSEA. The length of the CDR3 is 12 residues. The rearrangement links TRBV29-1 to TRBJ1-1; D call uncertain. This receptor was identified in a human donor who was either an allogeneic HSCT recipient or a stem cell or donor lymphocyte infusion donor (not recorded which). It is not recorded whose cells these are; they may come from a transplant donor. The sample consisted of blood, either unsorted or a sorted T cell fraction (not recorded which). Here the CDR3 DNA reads TGCAGCGTTGTGGCGGGGTGGACTGAAGCTTTCTTT. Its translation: CSVVAGWTEAFF. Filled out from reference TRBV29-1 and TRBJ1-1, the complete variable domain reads SAVISQKPSRDICQRGTSLTIQCQVDSQVTMMFWYRQQPGQSLTLIATANQGSEATYESGFVIDKFPISRPNLTFSTLTVSNMSPEDSSIYLCSVVAGWTEAFFGQGTRLTVV.